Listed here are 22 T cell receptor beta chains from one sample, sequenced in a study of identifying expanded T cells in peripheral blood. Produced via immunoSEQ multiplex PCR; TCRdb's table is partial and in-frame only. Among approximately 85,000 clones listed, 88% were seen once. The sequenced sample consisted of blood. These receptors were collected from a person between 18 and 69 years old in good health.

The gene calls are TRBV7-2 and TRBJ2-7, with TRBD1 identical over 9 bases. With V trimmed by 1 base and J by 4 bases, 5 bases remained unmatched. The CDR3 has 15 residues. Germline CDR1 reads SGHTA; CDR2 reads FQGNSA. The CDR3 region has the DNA TGTGCCAGCAGCTTAGACAGGGGGCCTGGTTACGAGCAGTACTTC. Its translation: CASSLDRGPGYEQYF.

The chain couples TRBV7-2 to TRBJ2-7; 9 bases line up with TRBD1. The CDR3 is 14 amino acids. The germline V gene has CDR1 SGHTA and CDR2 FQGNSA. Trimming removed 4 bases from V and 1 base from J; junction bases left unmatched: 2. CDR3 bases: TGTGCCAGCAGCTCGGACAGGGGTTCCTACGAGCAGTACTTC. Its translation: CASSSDRGSYEQYF.

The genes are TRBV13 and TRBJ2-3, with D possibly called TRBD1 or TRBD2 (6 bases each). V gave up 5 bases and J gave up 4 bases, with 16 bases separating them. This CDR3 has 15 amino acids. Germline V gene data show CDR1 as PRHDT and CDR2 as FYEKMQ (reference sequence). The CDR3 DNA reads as TGTGCCAGCAGCCTAGCAGGGGACTGGTCAGATACGCAGTATTTT. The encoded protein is CASSLAGDWSDTQYF. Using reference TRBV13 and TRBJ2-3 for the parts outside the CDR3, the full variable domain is AAGVIQSPRHLIKEKRETATLKCYPIPRHDTVYWYQQGPGQDPQFLISFYEKMQSDKGSIPDRFSAQQFSDYHSELNMSSLELGDSALYFCASSLAGDWSDTQYFGPGTRLTVL.

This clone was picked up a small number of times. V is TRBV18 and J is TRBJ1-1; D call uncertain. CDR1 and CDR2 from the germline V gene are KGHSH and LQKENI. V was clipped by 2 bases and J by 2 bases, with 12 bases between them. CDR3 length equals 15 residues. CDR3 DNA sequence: TGTGCCAGCTCACCAGATAGGCAGACTAACACTGAAGCTTTCTTT. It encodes CASSPDRQTNTEAFF.

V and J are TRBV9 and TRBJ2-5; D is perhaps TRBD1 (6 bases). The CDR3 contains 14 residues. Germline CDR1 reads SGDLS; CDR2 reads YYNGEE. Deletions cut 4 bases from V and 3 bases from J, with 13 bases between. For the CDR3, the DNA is TGTGCCAGCAGCTCGGACAGTTTCAAAGAGACCCAGTACTTC. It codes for CASSSDSFKETQYF.

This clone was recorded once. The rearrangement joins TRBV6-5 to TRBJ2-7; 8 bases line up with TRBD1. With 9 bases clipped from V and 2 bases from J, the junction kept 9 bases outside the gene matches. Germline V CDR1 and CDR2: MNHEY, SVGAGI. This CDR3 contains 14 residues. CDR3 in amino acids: CASHTGTGAYEQYF. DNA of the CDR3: TGTGCCAGTCACACCGGGACAGGTGCCTACGAGCAGTACTTC.

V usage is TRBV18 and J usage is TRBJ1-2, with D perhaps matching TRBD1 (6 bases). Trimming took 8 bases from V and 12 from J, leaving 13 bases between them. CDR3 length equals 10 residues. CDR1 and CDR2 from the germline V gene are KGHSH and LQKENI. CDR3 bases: TGTGCCAGCAGGGGGGATATCCACACCTTC. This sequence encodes CASRGDIHTF.

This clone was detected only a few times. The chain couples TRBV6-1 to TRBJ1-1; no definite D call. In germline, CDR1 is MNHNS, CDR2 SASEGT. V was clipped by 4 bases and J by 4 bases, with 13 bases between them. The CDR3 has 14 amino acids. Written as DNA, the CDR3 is TGTGCCAGCAGTGTAGGTGGGGAGAGCACTGAAGCTTTCTTT. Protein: CASSVGGESTEAFF.

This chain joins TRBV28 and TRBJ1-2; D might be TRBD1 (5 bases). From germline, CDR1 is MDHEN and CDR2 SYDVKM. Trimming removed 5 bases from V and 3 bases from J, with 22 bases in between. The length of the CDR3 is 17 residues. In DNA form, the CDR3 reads TGTGCCAGCAGTACCGCCCGGGGCCCCTCCCGCGACTATGGCTACACCTTC. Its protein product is CASSTARGPSRDYGYTF.

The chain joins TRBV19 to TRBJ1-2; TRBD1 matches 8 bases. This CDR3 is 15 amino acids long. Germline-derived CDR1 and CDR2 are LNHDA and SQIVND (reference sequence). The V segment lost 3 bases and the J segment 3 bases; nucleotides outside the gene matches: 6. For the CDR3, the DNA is TGTGCCAGTAGTATTTTCTCAGGGGGCGACTATGGCTACACCTTC. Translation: CASSIFSGGDYGYTF.

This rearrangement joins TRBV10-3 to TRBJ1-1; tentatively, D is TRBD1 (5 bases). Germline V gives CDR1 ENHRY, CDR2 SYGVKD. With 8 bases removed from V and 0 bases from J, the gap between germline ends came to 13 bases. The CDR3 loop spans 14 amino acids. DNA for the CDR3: TGTGCCATCGGACAACGCGAAATGAACACTGAAGCTTTCTTT. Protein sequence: CAIGQREMNTEAFF.

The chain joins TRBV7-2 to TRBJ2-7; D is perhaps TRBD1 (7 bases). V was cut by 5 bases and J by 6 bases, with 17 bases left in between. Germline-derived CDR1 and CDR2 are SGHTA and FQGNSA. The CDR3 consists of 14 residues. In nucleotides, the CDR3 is TGTGCCAGCAGCCTCCAGGGGGGTCGCTCCGAGCAGTACTTC. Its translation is CASSLQGGRSEQYF.

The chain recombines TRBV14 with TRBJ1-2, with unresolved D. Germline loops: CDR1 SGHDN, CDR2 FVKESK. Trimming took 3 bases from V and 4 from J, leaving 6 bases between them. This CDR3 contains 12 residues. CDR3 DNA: TGTGCCAGCAGCCAGATGCCCTATGGCTACACCTTC. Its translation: CASSQMPYGYTF.

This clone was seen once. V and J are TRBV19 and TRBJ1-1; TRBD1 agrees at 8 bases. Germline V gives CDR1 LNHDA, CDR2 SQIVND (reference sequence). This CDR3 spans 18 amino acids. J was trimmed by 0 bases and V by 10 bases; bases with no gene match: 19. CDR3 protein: CATSDRVGLAFMNTEAFF. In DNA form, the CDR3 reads TGTGCCACCTCGGACAGGGTGGGGCTGGCCTTCATGAACACTGAAGCTTTCTTT.

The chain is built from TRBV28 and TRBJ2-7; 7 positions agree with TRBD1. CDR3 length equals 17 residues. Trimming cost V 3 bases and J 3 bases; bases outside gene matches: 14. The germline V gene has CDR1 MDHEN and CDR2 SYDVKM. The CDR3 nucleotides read TGTGCCAGCAGTTTTGCGTTCGGCAGGGGGTTTTTCTACGAGCAGTACTTC. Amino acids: CASSFAFGRGFFYEQYF.

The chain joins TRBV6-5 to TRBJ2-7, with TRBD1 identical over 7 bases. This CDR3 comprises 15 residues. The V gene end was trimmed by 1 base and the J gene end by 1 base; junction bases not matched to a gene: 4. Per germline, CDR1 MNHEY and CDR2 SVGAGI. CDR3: CASSYLLGQSYEQYF. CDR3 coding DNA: TGTGCCAGCAGTTACTTGTTGGGACAGTCCTACGAGCAGTACTTC.

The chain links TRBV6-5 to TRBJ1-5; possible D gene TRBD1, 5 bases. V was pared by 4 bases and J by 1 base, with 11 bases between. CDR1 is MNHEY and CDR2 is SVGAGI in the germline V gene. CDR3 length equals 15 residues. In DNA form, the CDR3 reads TGTGCCAGCAGTTTGGGGGGAGGAAGCAATCAGCCCCAGCATTTT. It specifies CASSLGGGSNQPQHF.

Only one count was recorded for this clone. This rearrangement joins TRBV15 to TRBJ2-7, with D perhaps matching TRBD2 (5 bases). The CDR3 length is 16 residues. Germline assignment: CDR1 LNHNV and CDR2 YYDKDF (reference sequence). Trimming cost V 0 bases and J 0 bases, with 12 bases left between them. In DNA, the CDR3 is TGTGCCACCAGCAGAGATCGACTAACAAGCTCCTACGAGCAGTACTTC. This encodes CATSRDRLTSSYEQYF.

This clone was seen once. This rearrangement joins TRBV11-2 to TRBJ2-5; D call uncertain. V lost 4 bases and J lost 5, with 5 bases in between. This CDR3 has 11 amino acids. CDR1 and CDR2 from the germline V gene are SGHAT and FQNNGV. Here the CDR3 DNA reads TGTGCCAGCAGCTCCGAGGAGACCCAGTACTTC. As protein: CASSSEETQYF.

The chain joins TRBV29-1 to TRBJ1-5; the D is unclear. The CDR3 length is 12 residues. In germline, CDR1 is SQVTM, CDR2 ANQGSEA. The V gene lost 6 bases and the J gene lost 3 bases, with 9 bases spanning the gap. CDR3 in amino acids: CSVVIDNQPQHF. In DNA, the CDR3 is TGCAGCGTAGTGATCGACAATCAGCCCCAGCATTTT.

CDR3 loop: CASSIEEQGENTIYF. The DNA for the CDR3 is TGTGCCAGTAGTATAGAGGAGCAGGGCGAAAACACCATATATTTT. This sequence joins TRBV19 and TRBJ1-3; D is possibly TRBD1 (5 bases). CDR1 LNHDA and CDR2 SQIVND come from the germline V gene (reference sequence). The CDR3 has 15 residues. Deletions cut 0 bases from V and 6 bases from J, with 12 bases between.

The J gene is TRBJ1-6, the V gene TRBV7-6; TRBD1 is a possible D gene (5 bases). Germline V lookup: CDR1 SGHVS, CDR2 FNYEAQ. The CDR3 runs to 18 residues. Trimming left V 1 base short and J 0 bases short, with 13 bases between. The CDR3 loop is CASSLEAGGSSYNSPLHF. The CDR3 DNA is TGTGCCAGCAGCTTAGAAGCTGGGGGGAGCTCCTATAATTCACCCCTCCACTTT.